This T cell receptor beta chain was captured by sequencing in a study of T cell changes during pregnancy in multiple sclerosis. Per the germline V gene, CDR1 is MNHEY and CDR2 is SVGAGI. Trimming took 6 bases from V and 6 from J, leaving 17 bases between them. The CDR3 covers 15 residues. Repertoires were generated with immunoSEQ multiplex PCR, while TCRdb's copy carries only in-frame clones and drops some. The repertoire has tens of thousands of clones, about 89% of them found once; the top ten carry 0.45% to 0.6%. The receptor was derived from a female donor with multiple sclerosis, enrolled in a pregnancy study. Sample: CD4+ T cells from peripheral blood mononuclear cells, taken in the first trimester of pregnancy. The chain links TRBV6-5 to TRBJ1-4, with TRBD1 as a possible D gene (5 bases). The CDR3 bases are TGTGCCAGCAGCGAAAGCGGGACTGACGATGAAAAACTGTTTTTT. Amino acid sequence: CASSESGTDDEKLFF.